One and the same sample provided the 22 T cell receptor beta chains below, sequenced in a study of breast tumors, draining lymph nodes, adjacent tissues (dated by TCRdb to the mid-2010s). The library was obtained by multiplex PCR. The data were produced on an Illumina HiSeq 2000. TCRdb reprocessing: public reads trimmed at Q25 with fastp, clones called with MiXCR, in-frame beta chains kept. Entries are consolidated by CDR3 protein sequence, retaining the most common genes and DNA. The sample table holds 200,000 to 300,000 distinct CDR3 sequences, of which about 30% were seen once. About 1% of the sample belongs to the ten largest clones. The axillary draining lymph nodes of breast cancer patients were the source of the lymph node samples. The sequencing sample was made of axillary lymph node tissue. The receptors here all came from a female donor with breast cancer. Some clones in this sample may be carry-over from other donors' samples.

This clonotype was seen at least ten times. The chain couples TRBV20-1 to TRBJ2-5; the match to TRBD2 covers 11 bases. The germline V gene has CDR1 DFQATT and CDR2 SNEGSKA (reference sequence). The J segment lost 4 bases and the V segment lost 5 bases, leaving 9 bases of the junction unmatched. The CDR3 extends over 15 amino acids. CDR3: CSAEGTSGIVETQYF. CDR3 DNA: TGCAGTGCTGAGGGGACTAGCGGAATTGTAGAGACCCAGTACTTC.

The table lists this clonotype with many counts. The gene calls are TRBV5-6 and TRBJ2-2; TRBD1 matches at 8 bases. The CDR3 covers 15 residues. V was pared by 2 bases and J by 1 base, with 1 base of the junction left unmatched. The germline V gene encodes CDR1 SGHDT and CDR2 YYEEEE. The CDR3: CASSFGTGNTGELFF. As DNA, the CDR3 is TGTGCCAGCAGCTTCGGGACAGGGAACACCGGGGAGCTGTTTTTT.

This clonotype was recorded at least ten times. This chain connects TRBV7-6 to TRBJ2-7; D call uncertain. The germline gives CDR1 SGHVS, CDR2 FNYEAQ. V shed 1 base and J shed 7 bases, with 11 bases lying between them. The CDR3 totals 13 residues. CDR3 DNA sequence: TGTGCCAGCAGCTTAGTCGACGGCTGGGAGCAGTACTTC. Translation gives CASSLVDGWEQYF.

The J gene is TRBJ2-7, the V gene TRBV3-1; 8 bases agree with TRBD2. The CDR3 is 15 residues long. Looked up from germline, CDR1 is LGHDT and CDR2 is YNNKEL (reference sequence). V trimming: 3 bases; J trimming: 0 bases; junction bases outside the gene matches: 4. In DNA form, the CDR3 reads TGTGCCAGCAGCCAGGCGGGAGGCCTCTCCTACGAGCAGTACTTC. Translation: CASSQAGGLSYEQYF.

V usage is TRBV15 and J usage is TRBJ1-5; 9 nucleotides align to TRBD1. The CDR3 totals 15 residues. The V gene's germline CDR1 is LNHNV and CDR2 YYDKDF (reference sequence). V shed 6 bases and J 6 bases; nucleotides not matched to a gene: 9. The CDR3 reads CATSDSGTGFQPQHF. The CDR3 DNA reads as TGTGCCACCAGTGATTCCGGGACAGGGTTTCAGCCCCAGCATTTT.

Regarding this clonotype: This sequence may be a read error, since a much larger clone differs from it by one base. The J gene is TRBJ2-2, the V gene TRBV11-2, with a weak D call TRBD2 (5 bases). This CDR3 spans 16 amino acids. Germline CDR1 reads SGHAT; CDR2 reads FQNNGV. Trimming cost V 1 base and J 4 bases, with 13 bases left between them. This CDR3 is CASSLVLAAGTGELFF. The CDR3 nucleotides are TGTGCCAGCAGCTTAGTCTTGGCGGCGGGCACCGGGGAGCTGTTTTTT.

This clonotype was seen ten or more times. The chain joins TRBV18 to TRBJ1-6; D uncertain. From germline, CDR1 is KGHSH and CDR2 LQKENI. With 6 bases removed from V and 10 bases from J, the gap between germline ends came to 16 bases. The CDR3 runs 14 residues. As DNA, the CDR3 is TGTGCCAGCTCCCCCGACATGCGGGAATCACCCCTCCACTTT. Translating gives CASSPDMRESPLHF.

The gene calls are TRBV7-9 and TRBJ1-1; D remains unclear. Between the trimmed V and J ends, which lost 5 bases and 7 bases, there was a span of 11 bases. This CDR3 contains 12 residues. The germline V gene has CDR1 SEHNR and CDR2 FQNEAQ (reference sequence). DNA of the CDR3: TGTGCCAGCAGCCTGGGTGGGGATGAAGCTTTCTTT. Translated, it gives CASSLGGDEAFF.

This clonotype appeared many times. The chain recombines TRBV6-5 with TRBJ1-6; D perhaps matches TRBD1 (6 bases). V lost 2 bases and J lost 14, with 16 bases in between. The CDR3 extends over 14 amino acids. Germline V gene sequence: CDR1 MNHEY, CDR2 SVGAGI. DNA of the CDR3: TGTGCCAGCAGTTACGCTGTTTGGGAGGGGGCCCTCCACTTT. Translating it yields CASSYAVWEGALHF.

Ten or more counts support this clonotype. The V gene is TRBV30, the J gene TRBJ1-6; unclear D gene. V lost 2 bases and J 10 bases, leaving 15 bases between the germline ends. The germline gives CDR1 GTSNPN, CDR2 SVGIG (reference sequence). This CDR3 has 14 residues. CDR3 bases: TGTGCCTGGAGTTTGGCTTCTCCGGTCTCACCCCTCCACTTT. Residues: CAWSLASPVSPLHF.

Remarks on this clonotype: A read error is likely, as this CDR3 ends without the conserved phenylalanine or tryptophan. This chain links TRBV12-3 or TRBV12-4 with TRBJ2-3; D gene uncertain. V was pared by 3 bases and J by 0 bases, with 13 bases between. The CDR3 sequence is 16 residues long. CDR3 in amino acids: CASSFSSRYSTDTQYS. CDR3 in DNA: TGTGCCAGCAGTTTCTCCTCCCGGTATAGCACAGATACGCAGTATTCT.

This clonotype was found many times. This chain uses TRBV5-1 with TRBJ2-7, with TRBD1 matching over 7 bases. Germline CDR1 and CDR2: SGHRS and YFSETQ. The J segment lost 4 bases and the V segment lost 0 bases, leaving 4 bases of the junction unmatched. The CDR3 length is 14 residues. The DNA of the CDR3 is TGCGCCAGCAGCTTGGGAGGACAGGAATACGAGCAGTACTTC. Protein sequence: CASSLGGQEYEQYF. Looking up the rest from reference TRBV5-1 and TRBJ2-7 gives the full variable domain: KAGVTQTPRYLIKTRGQQVTLSCSPISGHRSVSWYQQTPGQGLQFLFEYFSETQRNKGNFPGRFSGRQFSNSRSEMNVSTLELGDSALYLCASSLGGQEYEQYFGPGTRLTVT.

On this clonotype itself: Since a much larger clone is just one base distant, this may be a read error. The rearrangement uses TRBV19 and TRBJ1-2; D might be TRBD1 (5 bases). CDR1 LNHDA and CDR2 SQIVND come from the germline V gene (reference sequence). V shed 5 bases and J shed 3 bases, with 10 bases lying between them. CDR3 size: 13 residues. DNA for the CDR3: TGTGCCAGTAGTGGGGGACCTTACTATGGCTACACCTTC. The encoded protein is CASSGGPYYGYTF.

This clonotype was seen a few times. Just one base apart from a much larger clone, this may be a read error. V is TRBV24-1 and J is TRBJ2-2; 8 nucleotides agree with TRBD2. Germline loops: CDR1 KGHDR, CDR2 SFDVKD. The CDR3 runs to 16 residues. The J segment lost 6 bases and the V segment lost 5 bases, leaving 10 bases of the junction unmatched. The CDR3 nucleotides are TGTGCCACCAGTGGGCGGGAGGTTCCATACGCCGGGGAGCTGTTTTTT. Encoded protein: CATSGREVPYAGELFF.

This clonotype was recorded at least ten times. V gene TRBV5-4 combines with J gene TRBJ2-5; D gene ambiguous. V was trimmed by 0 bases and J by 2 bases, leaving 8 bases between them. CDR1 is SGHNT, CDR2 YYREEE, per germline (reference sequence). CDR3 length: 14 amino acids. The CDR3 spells CASSLDRLQETQYF. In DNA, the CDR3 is TGTGCCAGCAGCTTGGACAGATTACAAGAGACCCAGTACTTC.

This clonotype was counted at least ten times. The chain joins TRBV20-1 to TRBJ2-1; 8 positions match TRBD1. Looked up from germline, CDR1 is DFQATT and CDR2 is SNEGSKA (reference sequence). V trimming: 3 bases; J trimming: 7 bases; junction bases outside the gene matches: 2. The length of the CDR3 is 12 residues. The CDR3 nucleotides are TGCAGTGCTAGGTGGACAGGGAATGAGCAGTTCTTC. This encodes CSARWTGNEQFF.

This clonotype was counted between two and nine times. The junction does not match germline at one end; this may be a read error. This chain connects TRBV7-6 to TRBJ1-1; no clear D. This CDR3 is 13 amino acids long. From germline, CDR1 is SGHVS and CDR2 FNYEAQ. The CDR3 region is CASSLQGNSEAFF. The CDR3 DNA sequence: TGTGCCAGCAGCTTACAAGGGAACTCTGAAGCTTTCTTT.

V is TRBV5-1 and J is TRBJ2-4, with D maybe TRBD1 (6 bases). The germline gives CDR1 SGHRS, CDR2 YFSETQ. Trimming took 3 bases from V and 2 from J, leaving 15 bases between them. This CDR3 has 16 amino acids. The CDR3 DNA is TGCGCCAGCAGCTCTACAGGGCGGCGGCCCAAAAACATTCAGTACTTC. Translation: CASSSTGRRPKNIQYF.

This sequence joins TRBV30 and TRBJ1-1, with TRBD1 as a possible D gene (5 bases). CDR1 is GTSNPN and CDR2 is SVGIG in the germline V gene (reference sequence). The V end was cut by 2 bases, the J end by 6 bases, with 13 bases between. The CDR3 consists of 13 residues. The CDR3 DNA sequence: TGTGCCTGGAGTCAGGGTTGGGGAGCTGAAGCTTTCTTT. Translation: CAWSQGWGAEAFF.

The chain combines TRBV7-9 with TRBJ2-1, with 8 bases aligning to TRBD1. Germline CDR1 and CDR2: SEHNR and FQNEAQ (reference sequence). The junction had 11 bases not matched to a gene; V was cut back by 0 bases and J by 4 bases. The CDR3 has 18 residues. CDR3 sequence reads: CASSLAPIGTGPYNEQFF. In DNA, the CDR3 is TGTGCCAGCAGCTTAGCCCCAATAGGGACAGGACCTTACAATGAGCAGTTCTTC.

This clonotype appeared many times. The CDR3 coding sequence is TGCAGTGCTGGGACAAGAAGCACAGATACGCAGTATTTT. It translates to CSAGTRSTDTQYF. This chain uses TRBV20-1 with TRBJ2-3; D is possibly TRBD1 (6 bases). The V end lost 5 bases, the J end lost 0 bases, and 9 bases lay between the germline ends. Germline V gene data show CDR1 as DFQATT and CDR2 as SNEGSKA (reference sequence). This CDR3 is built from 13 residues.

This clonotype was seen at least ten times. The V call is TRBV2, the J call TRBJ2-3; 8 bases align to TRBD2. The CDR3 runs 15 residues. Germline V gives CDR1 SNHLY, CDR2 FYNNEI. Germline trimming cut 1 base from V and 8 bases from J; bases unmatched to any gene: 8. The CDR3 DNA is TGTGCCAGCAGTGAAGGTAGCGGGGTCTCCGGTACGCAGTATTTT. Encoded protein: CASSEGSGVSGTQYF.